A selection of T cell receptor beta chains follows, all from one sample in a study of blood T cell repertoires in COVID-19. TCRdb's table, derived via immunoSEQ multiplex PCR, lists solely in-frame clones and lacks some. Among 95,000 to 130,000 clones listed, about 80% were seen once. Source material: peripheral blood. The receptor set was obtained from a man aged 65 to 79 with active or convalescent COVID-19. The CDR3 runs from the conserved cysteine through the conserved F or W. Fields, in order: V gene, D gene, clone size, J gene, CDR3 DNA, CDR3 protein. A D gene is named only where the DNA matches it firmly. Clone size is stated in some rows and not others, as once, few, many or a class when expanded.

TRBV9	-	-	TRBJ2-7	TGTGCCAGCAGCGTAGAGGGTAGCGGTCCCTACGAGCAGTACTTC	CASSVEGSGPYEQYF
TRBV7-8	-	once	TRBJ2-7	TGTGCCAGCAGCTTAGAACTAGCACCGTCCTACGAGCAGTACTTC	CASSLELAPSYEQYF
TRBV18	-	-	TRBJ2-2	TGTGCCAGCTCACCCCTTACCACTAGCACCGGGGAGCTGTTTTTT	CASSPLTTSTGELFF
TRBV5-8	TRBD2	once	TRBJ2-3	TGTGCCAGCAGCTTGGGACTAGCGGGAGGGCGTACAGATACGCAGTATTTT	CASSLGLAGGRTDTQYF
TRBV4-1	TRBD1	once	TRBJ2-1	TGCGCCAGCAGCCAAGCGGACAGGGCTGGCGATGAGCAGTTCTTC	CASSQADRAGDEQFF
TRBV3-1/TRBV3-2	-	-	TRBJ2-5	TGTGCCAGCAGCCCGCCGACAGCCGGGGAGACCCAGTACTTC	CASSPPTAGETQYF
TRBV30	-	-	TRBJ1-2	TGTGCCTGGAGTGTACCGGGCAGGGGAAACTTC	CAWSVPGRGNF
TRBV6-5	TRBD1	-	TRBJ2-2	TGTGCCAGCGGAGAGACAGGGGACAGGCACGGGGAGCTGTTTTTT	CASGETGDRHGELFF
TRBV19	TRBD2	-	TRBJ2-7	TGTGCCAGTAGTACGTTGGGACGGACTAGCTCCTACGAGCAGTACTTC	CASSTLGRTSSYEQYF
TRBV23-1	-	-	TRBJ2-5	TGCGCCAGCAGTCACACCAGGCCACAAGAGACCCAGTACTTC	CASSHTRPQETQYF
TRBV18	-	-	TRBJ2-7	TGTGCCAGCTCACCTTCCGTATACGAGCAGTACTTC	CASSPSVYEQYF
TRBV7-6	-	-	TRBJ1-3	TGTGCCAGCAGCGCCCAGTTTGGAAACACCATATATTTT	CASSAQFGNTIYF
TRBV4-1	-	-	TRBJ2-7	TGCGCCAGCAGCCAAGGGCAGGTACAATTCTACGAGCAGTACTTC	CASSQGQVQFYEQYF
TRBV7-9	TRBD1	-	TRBJ2-3	TGTGCCAGCACTCGGGACAGGGCGACAGATACGCAGTATTTT	CASTRDRATDTQYF
TRBV4-1	-	-	TRBJ2-1	TGCGCCAGCAGCCAAGATCTGCTAGCTGGCGGATCGGAGCAGTTCTTC	CASSQDLLAGGSEQFF
TRBV28	-	-	TRBJ1-3	TGTGCCAGCAGTTTGGAGGGAAACACCATATATTTT	CASSLEGNTIYF
TRBV9	-	-	TRBJ1-1	TGTGCCAGCAGCGTGGGTGGGGGGACTAAGGGCACTGAAGCTTTCTTT	CASSVGGGTKGTEAFF
TRBV5-5	-	-	TRBJ2-7	TGTGCCAGCAGCTTGGCGGGAAACTCCTACGAGCAGTACTTC	CASSLAGNSYEQYF
TRBV9	-	-	TRBJ1-3	TGTGCCAGCAGCCGTCGGGACTCTGGAAACACCATATATTTT	CASSRRDSGNTIYF
TRBV18	TRBD1	-	TRBJ1-2	TGTGCCAGCTCATCCTCGGGACAGGGTAACTATGGCTACACCTTC	CASSSSGQGNYGYTF
TRBV28	TRBD1	-	TRBJ1-1	TGTGCCAGCAGGACAAGACAGGGGGGGTCCACTGAAGCTTTCTTT	CASRTRQGGSTEAFF
TRBV11-3	-	-	TRBJ1-1	TGTGCCAGCAGCTTAGACAGGAACACTGAAGCTTTCTTT	CASSLDRNTEAFF
TRBV7-9	TRBD2	-	TRBJ2-2	TGTGCCAGCAGCGCCTGGGACTACGAGGGCGGGGAGCTGTTTTTT	CASSAWDYEGGELFF
TRBV7-8	TRBD2	once	TRBJ2-1	TGTGCCAGCAGCACCCGGACTAGCGGGAGTGCGGTGAATGAGCAGTTCTTC	CASSTRTSGSAVNEQFF
TRBV9	-	-	TRBJ2-6	TGTGCCAGCGACAGTTCTGGGGCCAACGTCCTGACTTTC	CASDSSGANVLTF
TRBV7-9	-	-	TRBJ2-7	TGTGCCAGCAGCTTGGCAGGGGTTTACGAGCAGTACTTC	CASSLAGVYEQYF
TRBV21-1	-	-	TRBJ2-3	TGTGCCAGCAGCAAAGGCCAGGATACGCAGTATTTT	CASSKGQDTQYF
TRBV7-9	TRBD1	once	TRBJ1-1	TGTGCCAGCAGCTTCGGACAGGGTAACACTGAAGCTTTCTTT	CASSFGQGNTEAFF
TRBV28	-	-	TRBJ1-6	TGTGCCACCGGACGGAGGAGCTCCTATAATTCACCCCTCCACTTT	CATGRRSSYNSPLHF
TRBV9	-	-	TRBJ1-2	TGTGCCAGCAGCGCCTCAAGAGAGGGGGATGGCTACACCTTC	CASSASREGDGYTF
TRBV4-1	TRBD1	few	TRBJ2-7	TGCGCCAGCAGCCAAGTTGACGGGACAGGGTTCTACGAGCAGTACTTC	CASSQVDGTGFYEQYF
TRBV5-1	TRBD1	-	TRBJ1-2	TGCGCCAGCAGCTTGGGGGACAGGGGAGGTTATGGCTACACCTTC	CASSLGDRGGYGYTF
TRBV10-3	TRBD1	once	TRBJ1-2	TGTGCCACCGGACCCGGGACAGGGATCGGTGGCTACACCTTC	CATGPGTGIGGYTF
TRBV6-8	-	-	TRBJ1-2	TGTGCCAGCAGTTACAGTGACAGAGAGACCTCTAACTATGGCTACACCTTC	CASSYSDRETSNYGYTF
TRBV24-1	TRBD2	-	TRBJ2-1	TGTGCCACCAGTGATTCAAGGCTAGCGGGGAAAACTAGCTCCTACAATGAGCAGTTCTTC	CATSDSRLAGKTSSYNEQFF
TRBV5-1	TRBD2	-	TRBJ2-3	TGCGCCAGCAGCTCGGGACTAGCGGGGAGGGCAGATACGCAGTATTTT	CASSSGLAGRADTQYF
TRBV6-1	-	-	TRBJ1-5	TGTGCCAGCAGTGAAAGTCTCAGAGGCAGCAATCAGCCCCAGCATTTT	CASSESLRGSNQPQHF